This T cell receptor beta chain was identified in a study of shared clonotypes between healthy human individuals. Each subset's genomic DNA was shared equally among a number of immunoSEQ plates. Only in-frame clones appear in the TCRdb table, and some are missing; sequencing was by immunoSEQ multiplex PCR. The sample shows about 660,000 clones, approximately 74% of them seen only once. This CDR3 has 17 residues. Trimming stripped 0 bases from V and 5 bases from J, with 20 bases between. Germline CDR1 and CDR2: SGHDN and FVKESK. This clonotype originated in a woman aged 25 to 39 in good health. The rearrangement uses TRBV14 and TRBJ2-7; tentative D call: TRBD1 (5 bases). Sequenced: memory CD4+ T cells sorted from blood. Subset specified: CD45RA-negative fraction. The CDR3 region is CASSQEVWTSQLDEQYF. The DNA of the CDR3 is TGTGCCAGCAGCCAAGAAGTCTGGACAAGCCAACTTGACGAGCAGTACTTC.